This T cell receptor (beta chain) comes out of a study of OX40 agonist ivuxolimab in advanced cancers. Overall study context: Enrolled patients in dose escalation had cancers that were hepatocellular carcinoma, melanoma, renal cell or head and neck cancer. Subjects had a mean age of around 60 years, with a range of 23 to 79; less than 90% were male. Study conclusions and caveats: Dosing at 0.1 to 3.0 mg/kg was accompanied by clonal expansion of CD4+ and CD8+ blood T cells by week 6. The 0.1-3.0 mg/kg partial responders had among the lowest clonal expansion.

Repertoires were generated with immunoSEQ multiplex PCR, while TCRdb's copy carries only in-frame clones and drops some. The sample records tens of thousands of clones, 70% to 85% being singletons. Trimming left V 4 bases short and J 6 bases short, with 13 bases between. The germline gives CDR1 SGHRS, CDR2 YFSETQ. CDR3 length equals 13 residues. With regard to this clone: Its antigen is still unknown.

The rearrangement uses TRBV5-1 and TRBJ1-2; D is possibly TRBD1 (6 bases). The sequence was collected from an adult with an advanced solid tumor such as melanoma, head and neck, liver or kidney cancer. The input for sequencing was CD4+ or CD8+ T cells sorted from blood, taken in a trial of the OX40 agonist ivuxolimab. This CDR3 reads CASSEQGVNGYTF. CDR3 DNA: TGCGCCAGCAGCGAACAGGGTGTCAATGGCTACACCTTC.